This T cell receptor (beta chain) is drawn from a study of T-cell reconstitution after alpha-beta-depleted transplantation in children (dated by TCRdb to between 2015 and 2016). Regarding the study in general: The study quantitatively tracked T-cell immune reconstitution after TCRalphabeta/CD19-depleted allogeneic hematopoietic cell transplantation in children using TCR repertoire profiling.

What the work shows at the level of the full study, not this receptor alone: Over subsequent months, a decline in hyperexpanded clone frequencies was noted, and after one year, T-cell counts and TCRbeta diversity were mostly ascribed to newly produced T cells. In some patients, the high TCRbeta diversity seen at day 60 was put down to recipient T cells and intrathymic progenitors that had survived conditioning. The apparently early alphabetaT-cell count recovery about two months after transplant was reportedly dependent on only several hundred rapidly expanded clones derived from non-depleted graft cells.

The library was built by means of PCR. Sequenced on an Illumina HiSeq 2500. To normalize quantification of the TCRbeta repertoire, the TCR libraries were built with molecular barcoding that relied on unique molecular identifiers. TCRdb trimmed public reads at Q25 via fastp, called clones via MiXCR and kept in-frame beta chains. Every entry covers one CDR3 protein and lists the most common genes and DNA from its rows. The sample contains 200,000 to 250,000 distinct CDR3 sequences, about 7% of them found a single time. The ten largest clonotypes hold 4.5% to 6.5% of the sample. This clonotype was detected many times. It has no known antigen specificity. No base quality information exists; no much larger clone differs at one position. The label giving this sample's treatment or condition can be read as: allogeneic hematopoietic cell transplantation with graft depleted of TCRalphabeta T cells and CD19 B cells. The children who served as transplant recipients had been given grafts of TCRalphabeta/CD19-depleted allogeneic hematopoietic cells.

Reading from cysteine to phenylalanine, the CDR3 counts 14 amino acids. Only the CDR3 DNA is retained, 42 bases long and in frame from the first base. V gives up 4 bases and J gives up 3 bases, and the segment between their germline ends measures 10 bases. CDR1 and CDR2 are read off the germline V gene (reference sequence) as LGHDT and YNNKEL. The clonotype comes from a boy younger than 10 with acute lymphoblastic leukemia, due to receive a stem cell transplant. Sample: PBMCs, taken before TCRalphabeta/CD19-depleted stem cell transplant. This chain is built from TRBV3-1 and TRBJ2-1; the D region possibly corresponds to TRBD1 (7 bases align). CDR3 sequence: CASSRRDSYNEQFF. DNA sequence: TGTGCCAGCAGCCGGCGGGACAGCTACAATGAGCAGTTCTTC.